These T cell receptor beta chains were read from a single sample in a study of blood T cell repertoires in COVID-19. Libraries were prepared by immunoSEQ multiplex PCR; TCRdb keeps only in-frame clonotypes and omits some of them. Of about 160,000 clones in the sample, less than 90% were seen once. Sequenced material: PBMCs or T cells enriched from blood (not recorded which). These receptors were obtained from a woman aged 45-60 years who had recovered from COVID-19. Each CDR3 is given with its conserved first and last residue. The D gene is left open where the match is weak.

d_call,v_call,j_call,cdr3_aa,cdr3_nt
TRBD2,TRBV3-1/TRBV3-2,TRBJ2-7,CASSPTSGVYEQYF,TGTGCCAGCAGCCCAACTAGCGGGGTATACGAGCAGTACTTC
TRBD1,TRBV6-2/TRBV6-3,TRBJ2-7,CASSQGTGSYEQYF,TGTGCCAGCAGTCAGGGGACAGGCTCCTACGAGCAGTACTTC
TRBD2,TRBV5-1,TRBJ2-1,CASTLAVGGNEQFF,TGCGCCAGCACTCTAGCGGTTGGGGGGAATGAGCAGTTCTTC
-,TRBV19,TRBJ2-4,CASSDSRLARNIQYF,TGTGCCAGTAGCGACAGTCGGTTGGCCCGGAACATTCAGTACTTC
TRBD1,TRBV5-5,TRBJ2-7,CASSIGGDRYSYEQYF,TGTGCCAGCAGCATCGGTGGGGACAGGTACTCCTACGAGCAGTACTTC
TRBD2,TRBV5-1,TRBJ2-4,CASSVGTSGRLGNIQYF,TGCGCCAGCAGCGTTGGGACTAGCGGGAGGTTGGGTAACATTCAGTACTTC
-,TRBV27,TRBJ2-7,CASSDSARGQYF,TGTGCCAGCAGTGACTCAGCCAGAGGGCAGTACTTC
-,TRBV27,TRBJ2-7,CASRAGYEQYF,TGTGCCAGCAGAGCGGGTTACGAGCAGTACTTC
TRBD2,TRBV6-5,TRBJ2-3,CACAGTSDTDTQYF,TGTGCCTGCGCCGGGACTAGCGACACAGATACGCAGTATTTT
TRBD2,TRBV10-3,TRBJ2-3,CASAGTSGATSTDTQYF,TGTGCCAGCGCCGGGACTAGCGGAGCTACTAGCACAGATACGCAGTATTTT